These T cell receptor beta chains were read from a single sample in a study of T cells in Graves' hyperthyroidism and ophthalmopathy. TCRdb recomputed calls from the multiplex PCR reads with MiXCR, one row per CDR3 protein. This sample has roughly 500,000 distinct CDR3 sequences; roughly 24% occur once, and the top ten carry around 11%. Sample: blood. These receptors were collected from a woman aged 25-40 years with Graves' ophthalmopathy. Each CDR3 is given with its conserved first and last residue. D genes are given only for firm matches. A clone size is listed for some rows: how often the clone was seen (once, few, many), or a class if it is expanded.

d_call	clone_size	cdr3_length	v_call	j_call	cdr3_aa	cdr3_nt
TRBD1	many	14	TRBV6-1	TRBJ1-1	CASSVTGRNTEAFF	TGTGCCAGCAGTGTGACAGGGAGGAACACTGAAGCTTTCTTT
NA	NA	13	TRBV28	TRBJ1-2	CASSFLGAYGYTF	TGTGCCAGCAGTTTTCTGGGAGCCTATGGTTACACCTTC
TRBD2	NA	15	TRBV6-1	TRBJ2-5	CASSPASGGAETQYF	TGTGCCAGCAGTCCCGCTAGCGGGGGGGCTGAGACCCAGTACTTC
NA	NA	13	TRBV20-1	TRBJ1-6	CSAGGGGVSPLHF	TGCAGTGCCGGGGGAGGGGGAGTTTCACCCCTCCACTTT
NA	many	13	TRBV12-3/TRBV12-4	TRBJ2-2	CASSFPNTGELFF	TGTGCCAGCAGTTTCCCTAACACCGGGGAGCTGTTTTTT
TRBD1	many	14	TRBV19	TRBJ1-2	CASMVRTGPYGYTF	TGTGCCAGTATGGTGAGGACAGGGCCCTATGGCTACACCTTC
NA	NA	13	TRBV10-1	TRBJ1-1	CASRQQANTEAFF	TGCGCCAGCAGGCAACAGGCGAACACTGAAGCTTTCTTT
TRBD2	NA	15	TRBV7-6	TRBJ2-7	CASSLLGTSNYEQYF	TGTGCCAGCAGCTTACTGGGGACTAGCAACTACGAGCAGTACTTC
NA	many	14	TRBV6-7	TRBJ1-5	CASSYGQYDQPQHF	TGTGCCAGCAGTTACGGGCAGTATGATCAGCCCCAGCATTTT
TRBD1	many	16	TRBV28	TRBJ1-5	CASSSGGFGGNQPQHF	TGTGCCAGCAGTTCAGGGGGCTTTGGTGGCAATCAGCCCCAGCATTTT
TRBD1	many	17	TRBV12-3/TRBV12-4	TRBJ1-2	CASRQQGQVEGWHGYTF	TGTGCCAGCAGACAGCAAGGACAGGTTGAAGGTTGGCATGGCTACACCTTC
NA	many	13	TRBV20-1	TRBJ1-1	CSANTGGLTEAFF	TGCAGTGCTAACACGGGCGGTCTCACTGAAGCTTTCTTT